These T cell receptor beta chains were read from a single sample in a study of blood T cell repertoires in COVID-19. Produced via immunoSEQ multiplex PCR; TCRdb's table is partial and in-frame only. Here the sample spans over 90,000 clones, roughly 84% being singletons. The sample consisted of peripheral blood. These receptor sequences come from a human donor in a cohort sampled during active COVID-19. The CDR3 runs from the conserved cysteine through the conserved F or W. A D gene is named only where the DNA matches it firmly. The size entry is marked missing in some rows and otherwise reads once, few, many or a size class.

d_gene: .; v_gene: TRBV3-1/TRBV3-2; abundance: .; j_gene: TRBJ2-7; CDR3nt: TGTGCCAGCAGCCGAACGTCGAGCTCCTACGAGCAGTACTTC; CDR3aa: CASSRTSSSYEQYF
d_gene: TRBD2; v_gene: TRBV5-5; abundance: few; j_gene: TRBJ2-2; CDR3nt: TGTGCCAGCAGCGTAGGCCTCTGGCGGGGGGGCTGGACCGGGGAGCTGTTTTTT; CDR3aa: CASSVGLWRGGWTGELFF
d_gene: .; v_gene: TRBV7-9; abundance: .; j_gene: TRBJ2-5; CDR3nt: TGTGCCAGCAGCTTAGAACTAGCCATGGGAGAGACCCAGTACTTC; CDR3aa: CASSLELAMGETQYF
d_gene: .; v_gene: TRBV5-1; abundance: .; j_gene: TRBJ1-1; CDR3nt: TGCGCCAGCAGCTCGGCGGACAGCTTGTACACTGAAGCTTTCTTT; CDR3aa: CASSSADSLYTEAFF
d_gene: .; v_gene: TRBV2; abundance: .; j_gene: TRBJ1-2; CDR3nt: TGTGCCAGCATACAGGGTCCCGACGGCCATGGCTACACCTTC; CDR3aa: CASIQGPDGHGYTF
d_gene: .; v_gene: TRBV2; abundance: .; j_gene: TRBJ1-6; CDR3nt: TGTGCCAGCACCGGGGGGAGACGTTCACCCCTCCACTTT; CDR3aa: CASTGGRRSPLHF
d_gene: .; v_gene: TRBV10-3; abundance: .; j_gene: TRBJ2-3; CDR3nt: TGTGCCATCAGTGAGTCCGCGGCAGTCAGTGTCACAGATACGCAGTATTTT; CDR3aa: CAISESAAVSVTDTQYF
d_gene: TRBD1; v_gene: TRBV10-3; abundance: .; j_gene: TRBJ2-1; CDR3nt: TGTGCCATATCGGACAGGGGCTGGGATGAGCAGTTCTTC; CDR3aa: CAISDRGWDEQFF
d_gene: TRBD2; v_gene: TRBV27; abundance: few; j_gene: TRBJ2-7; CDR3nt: TGTGCCAGCAGTTTAGCGGGGAGGGCGGGGTACGAGCAGTACTTC; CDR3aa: CASSLAGRAGYEQYF
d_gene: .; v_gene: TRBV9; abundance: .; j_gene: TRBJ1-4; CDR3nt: TGTGCCAGCAGCGTGGGGCCTACGGAAGGTAATGAAAAACTGTTTTTT; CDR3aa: CASSVGPTEGNEKLFF
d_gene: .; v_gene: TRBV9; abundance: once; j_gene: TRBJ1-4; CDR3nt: TGTGCCAGCAGTGCGGACGGGAGTACCTTTAGGGAAAAACTGTTTTTT; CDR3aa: CASSADGSTFREKLFF
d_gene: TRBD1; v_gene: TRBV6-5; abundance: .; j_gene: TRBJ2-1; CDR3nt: TGTGCCAGCACCCCCTTCCGGGACAGGGGCAATGAGCAGTTCTTC; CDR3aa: CASTPFRDRGNEQFF
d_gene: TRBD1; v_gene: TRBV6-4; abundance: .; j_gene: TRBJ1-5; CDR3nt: TGTGCCAGCAGTGACTCCAGGGCAGGGGGCGATGGCAATCAGCCCCAGCATTTT; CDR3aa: CASSDSRAGGDGNQPQHF
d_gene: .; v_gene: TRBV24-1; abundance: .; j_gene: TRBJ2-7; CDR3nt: TGTGCCACCCAACCTTCAGACAGCTCCTACGAGCAGTACTTC; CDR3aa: CATQPSDSSYEQYF
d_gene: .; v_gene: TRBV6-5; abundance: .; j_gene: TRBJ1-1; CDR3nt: TGTGCCAGCAGTTACGGAGGACTGAACACTGAAGCTTTCTTT; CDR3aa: CASSYGGLNTEAFF
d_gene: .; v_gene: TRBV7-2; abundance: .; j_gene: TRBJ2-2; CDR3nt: TGTGCCAGCAGCTTGCAGGGGGGGAACACCGGGGAGCTGTTTTTT; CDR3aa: CASSLQGGNTGELFF
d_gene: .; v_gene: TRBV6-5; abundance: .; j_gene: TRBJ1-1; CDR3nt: TGTGCCAGCAGTTACTCGGGCGGGATGAACACTGAAGCTTTCTTT; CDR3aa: CASSYSGGMNTEAFF
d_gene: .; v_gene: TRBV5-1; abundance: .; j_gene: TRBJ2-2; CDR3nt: TGCGCCAGCAGCCCCCCTATTGTGAGCACCGGGGAGCTGTTTTTT; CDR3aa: CASSPPIVSTGELFF
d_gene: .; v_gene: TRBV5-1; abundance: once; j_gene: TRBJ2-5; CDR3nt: TGCGCCAGCAGCTTGGCCCGGAGGGAGACCCAGTACTTC; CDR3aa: CASSLARRETQYF
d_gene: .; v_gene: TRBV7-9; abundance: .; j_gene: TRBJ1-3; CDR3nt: TGTGCCAGCAGCCCAGATTACTCTGGAAACACCATATATTTT; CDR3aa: CASSPDYSGNTIYF
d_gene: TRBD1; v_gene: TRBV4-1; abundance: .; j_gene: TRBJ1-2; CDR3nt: TGCGCCAGCAGCCAAGATAGTCTGGGGACAGGGGTATATGGCTACACCTTC; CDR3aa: CASSQDSLGTGVYGYTF
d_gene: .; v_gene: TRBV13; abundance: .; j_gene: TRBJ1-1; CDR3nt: TGTGCCAGCAGCTCAGAACAGACAGGAATGAACACTGAAGCTTTCTTT; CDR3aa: CASSSEQTGMNTEAFF
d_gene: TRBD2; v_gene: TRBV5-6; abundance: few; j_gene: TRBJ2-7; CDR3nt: TGTGCCAGCAGCGCCTTCAGCGGGAGGTACGAGCAGTACTTC; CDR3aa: CASSAFSGRYEQYF
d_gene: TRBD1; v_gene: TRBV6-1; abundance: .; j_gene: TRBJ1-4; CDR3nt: TGTGCCAGCAGTGGTCCCGGGACAGGGGGGGTTGTCCAAAAACTGTTTTTT; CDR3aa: CASSGPGTGGVVQKLFF
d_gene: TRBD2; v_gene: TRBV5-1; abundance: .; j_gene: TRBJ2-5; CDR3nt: TGCGCCAGCAGCTTTATCGGGTCTAGCGGTGAGACCCAGTACTTC; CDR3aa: CASSFIGSSGETQYF
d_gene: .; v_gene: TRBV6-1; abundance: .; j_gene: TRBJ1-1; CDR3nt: TGTGCCAGCAGTGAGACAGGATATGAAGCTTTCTTT; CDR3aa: CASSETGYEAFF
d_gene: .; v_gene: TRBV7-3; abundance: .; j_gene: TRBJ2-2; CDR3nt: TGTGCCAGCAGCCCATCGGGACTTCTGAACACCGGGGAGCTGTTTTTT; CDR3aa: CASSPSGLLNTGELFF
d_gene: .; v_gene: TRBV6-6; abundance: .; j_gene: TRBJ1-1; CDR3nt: TGTGCCAGCAGGCAGTATGCCACTGAAGCTTTCTTT; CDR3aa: CASRQYATEAFF
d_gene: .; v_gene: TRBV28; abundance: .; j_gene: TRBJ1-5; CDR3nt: TGTGCCAGCAGTGGACAGCTCAATCAGCCCCAGCATTTT; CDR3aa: CASSGQLNQPQHF
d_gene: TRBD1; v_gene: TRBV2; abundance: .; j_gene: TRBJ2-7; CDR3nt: TGTGCCAGCGCCCCGGGACAGAGGTACGAGCAGTACTTC; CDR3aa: CASAPGQRYEQYF
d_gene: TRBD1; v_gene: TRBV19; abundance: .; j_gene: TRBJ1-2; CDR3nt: TGTGCCAGTAGTGAGGGGGGACAGCACTATGGCTACACCTTC; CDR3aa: CASSEGGQHYGYTF
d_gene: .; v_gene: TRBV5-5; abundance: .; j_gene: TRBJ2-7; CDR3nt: TGTGCCAGCAGAGGACAGACCTACGAGCAGTACTTC; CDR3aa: CASRGQTYEQYF
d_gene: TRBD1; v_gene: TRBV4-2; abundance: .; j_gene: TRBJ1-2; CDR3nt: TGTGCCAGCAGCCCTAGGGACAGCACCTTTCTTAACTATGGCTACACCTTC; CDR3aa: CASSPRDSTFLNYGYTF
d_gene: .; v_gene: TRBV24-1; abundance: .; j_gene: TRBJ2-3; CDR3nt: TGTGCCACCAGTGACTCCGGATTTGAGCGGAGCTACACAGATACGCAGTATTTT; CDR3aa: CATSDSGFERSYTDTQYF
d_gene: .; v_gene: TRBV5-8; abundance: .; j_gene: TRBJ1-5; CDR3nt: TGTGCCAGCAGCTCCGGGGGGGCTGGGGTCAATCAGCCCCAGCATTTT; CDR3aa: CASSSGGAGVNQPQHF
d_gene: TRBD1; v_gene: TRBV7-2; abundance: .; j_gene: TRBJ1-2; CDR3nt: TGTGCCAGCAGCTTTTTTACGGGACAGGGGCATGGCTACACCTTC; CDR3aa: CASSFFTGQGHGYTF
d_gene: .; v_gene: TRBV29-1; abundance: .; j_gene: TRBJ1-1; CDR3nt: TGCAGCGTTGAAGAACAGGGGAACACTGAAGCTTTCTTT; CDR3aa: CSVEEQGNTEAFF
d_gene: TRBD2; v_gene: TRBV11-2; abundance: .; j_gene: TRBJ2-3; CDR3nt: TGTGCCAGCAGCTACACTAGCGGGAGAAGCACAGATACGCAGTATTTT; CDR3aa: CASSYTSGRSTDTQYF
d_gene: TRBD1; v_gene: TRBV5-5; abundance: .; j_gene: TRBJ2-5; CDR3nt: TGTGCCAGCAGCCTTTTTACAGGGGTGCGGCAAGAGACCCAGTACTTC; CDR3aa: CASSLFTGVRQETQYF
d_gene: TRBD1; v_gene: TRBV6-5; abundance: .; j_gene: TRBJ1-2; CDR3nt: TGTGCCAGCAGACATAAGGCTACAGGGGGACATGGCTACACCTTC; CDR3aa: CASRHKATGGHGYTF
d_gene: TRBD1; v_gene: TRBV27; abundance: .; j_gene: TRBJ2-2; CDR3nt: TGTGCCAGCAGTTCCCGACAGGGGAGGTACACGAACACCGGGGAGCTGTTTTTT; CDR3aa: CASSSRQGRYTNTGELFF